Below are 10 T cell receptor beta chains sequenced from a single sample in a study of cytomegalovirus exposure and HLA in healthy donors. PCR employed 60 Vbeta and 13 Jbeta primers. Only in-frame clones appear in the TCRdb table, and some are missing; sequencing was by immunoSEQ multiplex PCR. The repertoire holds 100,000 to 120,000 clones, with about three quarters as singletons. Material for sequencing was PBMCs. These receptors all stem from a woman between 25 and 40 years old in good health and CMV-seronegative.

V usage is TRBV7-9 and J usage is TRBJ2-1; D may be TRBD1 (5 bases). The CDR3 spans 12 residues. Germline loops: CDR1 SEHNR, CDR2 FQNEAQ (reference sequence). Here the CDR3 DNA reads TGTGGGCAGACAGACTCCTACAATGAGCAGTTCTTC. It specifies CGQTDSYNEQFF.

Only a few counts were recorded for this clone. V usage is TRBV19 and J usage is TRBJ2-3, with 10 bases aligning to TRBD1. Germline CDR1 LNHDA, CDR2 SQIVND (reference sequence). V trimming: 6 bases; J trimming: 6 bases; junction bases outside the gene matches: 6. This CDR3 contains 14 residues. The CDR3 spells CASSPTGGFDTQYF. CDR3 sequence (DNA): TGTGCCAGTAGCCCGACAGGGGGCTTTGATACGCAGTATTTT.

The chain uses TRBV18 and TRBJ2-3; D is unclear. The CDR3 length is 13 residues. V was cut by 2 bases and J by 6 bases, with 9 bases left in between. CDR1 is KGHSH and CDR2 is LQKENI in the germline V gene. In DNA form, the CDR3 reads TGTGCCAGCTCACCAGGGCTCGATGATACGCAGTATTTT. Residues: CASSPGLDDTQYF.

The chain couples TRBV4-3 to TRBJ2-7; 8 nucleotides line up with TRBD1. The CDR3 sequence is 15 residues long. J was trimmed by 0 bases and V by 4 bases; bases with no gene match: 5. Germline V gives CDR1 LGHNA, CDR2 YSLEER. CDR3 sequence reads: CASSPTGGSSYEQYF. The CDR3 DNA reads as TGCGCCAGCAGCCCTACAGGGGGGTCCTCCTACGAGCAGTACTTC.

The chain employs TRBV5-1 and TRBJ1-6; the D is unclear. Germline values: CDR1 SGHRS, CDR2 YFSETQ. Trimming took off 5 bases at V and 7 bases at J, with 13 bases between the two ends. CDR3 length equals 14 residues. The CDR3 coding sequence is TGCGCCAGCAGTCCTTTAGAGGGCAATTCACCCCTCCACTTT. Amino acid sequence: CASSPLEGNSPLHF. The variable domain in full, completed from reference TRBV5-1 and TRBJ1-6, reads KAGVTQTPRYLIKTRGQQVTLSCSPISGHRSVSWYQQTPGQGLQFLFEYFSETQRNKGNFPGRFSGRQFSNSRSEMNVSTLELGDSALYLCASSPLEGNSPLHFGNGTRLTVT.

The gene calls are TRBV5-6 and TRBJ2-1; 15 nucleotides align to TRBD2. Germline values: CDR1 SGHDT, CDR2 YYEEEE. V was pared by 4 bases and J by 9 bases, with 17 bases of the junction left unmatched. This CDR3 has 19 amino acids. CDR3 amino acids: CASSTTLRRGTSGRIEQFF. The CDR3 nucleotides read TGTGCCAGCAGCACCACCCTCCGAAGGGGGACTAGCGGGAGGATTGAGCAGTTCTTC.

This chain links TRBV7-2 with TRBJ1-5; 7 bases fit TRBD1. Unmatched junction bases numbered 5, after V lost 3 bases and J lost 6 bases. The CDR3 has 14 amino acids. The germline gives CDR1 SGHTA, CDR2 FQGNSA. The CDR3 DNA reads TGTGCCAGCAGCTTTACAGGGGCCGCTCAGCCCCAGCATTTT. Residues: CASSFTGAAQPQHF.

The V and J genes are TRBV11-2 and TRBJ2-7; D not certain. Germline-derived CDR1 and CDR2 are SGHAT and FQNNGV. The CDR3 covers 13 residues. V was shortened by 5 bases and J by 6 bases, with 14 bases between the two germline ends. The CDR3 loop reads CASSPSAAGEQYF. The CDR3 DNA reads as TGTGCCAGCAGCCCGAGCGCCGCTGGCGAGCAGTACTTC. Together with reference TRBV11-2 and TRBJ2-7, the CDR3 gives the full variable domain: EAGVAQSPRYKIIEKRQSVAFWCNPISGHATLYWYQQILGQGPKLLIQFQNNGVVDDSQLPKDRFSAERLKGVDSTLKIQPAKLEDSAVYLCASSPSAAGEQYFGPGTRLTVT.

This clone showed up just a few times. The rearrangement links TRBV29-1 to TRBJ2-1, with 7 bases aligning to TRBD1. This CDR3 contains 12 residues. Germline CDR1 SQVTM, CDR2 ANQGSEA. V shed 4 bases and J 7 bases; nucleotides not matched to a gene: 4. In DNA, the CDR3 is TGCAGCGTTGTGGACAGGTCTAATGAGCAGTTCTTC. This gives the protein CSVVDRSNEQFF.

The genes are TRBV4-1 and TRBJ1-4; 8 positions match TRBD1. The ends lost 2 bases at V and 8 bases at J; junction bases unmatched: 7. Per germline, CDR1 MGHRA and CDR2 YSYEKL. This CDR3 spans 15 amino acids. In DNA, the CDR3 is TGCGCCAGCAGCCAAACGGACAGGGCGAACGAAAAACTGTTTTTT. Its protein product is CASSQTDRANEKLFF.